This T cell receptor beta chain was documented in a study of long-term antiretroviral therapy in people with HIV. Regarding the study as a whole: ART adherence, viral resistance and therapy changes were undocumented. Regardless of time point, clones expanded before ART dominated the repertoire.

Germline values: CDR1 KGHSH, CDR2 LQKENI. The CDR3 totals 15 residues. V lost 3 bases, J lost 3 bases, and 8 bases stayed unmatched. Details on this clone: Its matching antigen is unknown.

Each participant with HIV received care in the United States. They ran version v3.0 of the immunoSEQ assay at survey level. The sequencing target was roughly 35,000-55,000 T-cell genomes per sample. The repertoire was sequenced with immunoSEQ multiplex PCR; TCRdb's copy has only in-frame clones and lacks some. This sample has about 21,000 clones, with around nine tenths found just once. The input for sequencing was unsorted PBMCs, taken 2.3 years after starting antiretroviral therapy. This chain uses TRBV18 with TRBJ2-7; the match to TRBD2 covers 7 bases. The sequence was collected from a man between 60 and 70 years old with HIV. CDR3 protein: CASSPGGVRVYEQYF. CDR3 coding DNA: TGTGCCAGCTCACCGGGGGGGGTTAGAGTCTACGAGCAGTACTTC.